Described below is a single T cell receptor (beta chain) sequence and its context. The target antigen is unknown. With UMI labels, 5' RACE was used to prepare the TRB cDNA libraries. No DNA is given; TCRdb re-called the 5' RACE reads and lists each CDR3 protein once. The table lists 150,000 to 170,000 distinct CDR3 sequences, with around 0.5% in the top ten. The data stem from a study of CXCR3-negative and CXCR3-positive naive CD8 T cells. Study-wide findings and caveats: Comparison of naive cells showed more hydrophobic TRB CDR3s in CXCR3-positive than in CXCR3-negative naive cells.

Germline CDR1 and CDR2: SEHNR and FQNEAQ (reference sequence). The CDR3 has 13 amino acids. The sequence was collected from a human donor in good health. Some clones in this sample may be carry-over from other donors' samples. The chain combines TRBV7-9 with TRBJ2-7; TCRdb's assignment of TRBD1 cannot be checked, as there is no DNA. The material sequenced was naive CXCR3+ CD8+ T cells from blood. Subset: CD45RO-CCR7+CD27+CD95- naive CD8+ T cells expressing CXCR3 (TNR3+). The CDR3 protein is CASSGPGVYEQYF. The complete variable domain, with remaining parts taken from reference TRBV7-9 and TRBJ2-7, reads DTGVSQNPRHKITKRGQNVTFRCDPISEHNRLYWYRQTLGQGPEFLTYFQNEAQLEKSRLLSDRFSAERPKGSFSTLEIQRTEQGDSAMYLCASSGPGVYEQYFGPGTRLTVT.